This is a list of T cell receptor beta chains from one sample in a study of identical twins. A single record per CDR3 protein comes from TCRdb applying MiXCR to the 5' RACE reads. The sample carries around 960,000 distinct CDR3 sequences, roughly an eighth recorded once. This sample was shared with a second study, whose subject was yellow fever vaccine responses in identical twins.

The material sequenced was PBMCs. The receptor source for this set is a woman between 18 and 29 years old in good health. The CDR3 runs from the conserved cysteine through the conserved F or W. Fields, in order: CDR3 DNA, CDR3 protein, D gene, CDR3 length, V gene, J gene, clone size. D genes are given only for firm matches. For some rows the clone size is stated as once, few or many, or as a class when expanded; others skip it.

TGTGCCAGCAACACGGACAGGGCGGGCTATGGCTACACCTTC	CASNTDRAGYGYTF	TRBD1	14	TRBV6-1	TRBJ1-2	few
TGTGCCAGCAGTACTTCCTATGGCTACACCTTC	CASSTSYGYTF	-	11	TRBV12-3/TRBV12-4	TRBJ1-2	many
TGCAGTGCGCCAGGCGACAATGAGCAGTTCTTC	CSAPGDNEQFF	-	11	TRBV20-1	TRBJ2-1	few
TGTGCCAGCAGTTTATTGGCAGGGGTCGATCAGCCCCAGCATTTT	CASSLLAGVDQPQHF	-	15	TRBV28	TRBJ1-5	-
TGTGCCAGCAGCCGTACCGGACTAAGCGAGCAGTACTTC	CASSRTGLSEQYF	-	13	TRBV7-2	TRBJ2-7	-
TGTGCCACCAGTGATTCACAAGGCGACTATGGCTACACCTTC	CATSDSQGDYGYTF	-	14	TRBV24-1	TRBJ1-2	few
TGTGCCAGCAGTGAGGAGCGGGGGGGCTCGGTCCAAGAGACCCAGTACTTC	CASSEERGGSVQETQYF	TRBD2	17	TRBV6-4	TRBJ2-5	-
TGCGCCAGCTATGGGCAGTCCTACAATGAGCAGTTCTTC	CASYGQSYNEQFF	-	13	TRBV5-1	TRBJ2-1	few
TGTGCCAGCAGCCAAGGGGACAGCGACTCCGGGGAGCTGTTTTTT	CASSQGDSDSGELFF	TRBD1	15	TRBV4-2	TRBJ2-2	-
TGTGCCTTGGAGGGTAATGAAAAACTGTTTTTT	CALEGNEKLFF	-	11	TRBV2	TRBJ1-4	-
TGTGCCAGCAGCCAAGGGACTAGCGGGATTCAAGAGACCCAGTACTTC	CASSQGTSGIQETQYF	TRBD2	16	TRBV14	TRBJ2-5	few
TGTGCCAGCAGACGGACTAGCGGCCCGTACAATGAGCAGTTCTTC	CASRRTSGPYNEQFF	TRBD2	15	TRBV28	TRBJ2-1	-
TGTGCCAGCAGCAACGGAGTGAGCGGGGAGCTGTTTTTT	CASSNGVSGELFF	-	13	TRBV7-2	TRBJ2-2	few
TGTGCCAGCAGTGAAGGGGACTCCTATAATTCACCCCTCCACTTT	CASSEGDSYNSPLHF	-	15	TRBV6-1	TRBJ1-6	-
TGTGCCAGCAGCTTAGCGGGGGGCGGGACTGTCTATTTTTCCCAGTTCTTC	CASSLAGGGTVYFSQFF	-	17	TRBV7-8	TRBJ2-1	-
TGTGCCAGCAGGATGGGGCAGGGCTCGAAGGAGACCCAGTACTTC	CASRMGQGSKETQYF	-	15	TRBV12-3/TRBV12-4	TRBJ2-5	-
TGCGCCAGCAGCACCGGACAGGGAGTCGCCAAAAACATTCAGTACTTC	CASSTGQGVAKNIQYF	TRBD1	16	TRBV5-1	TRBJ2-4	-
TGTGCCAGCAACGGACTCCCCGGGGGAGCCAAAAACATTCAGTACTTC	CASNGLPGGAKNIQYF	-	16	TRBV12-3/TRBV12-4	TRBJ2-4	-
TGTGCCAGCAGTCTCGGACTAGCGGAATTAAACATTCAGTACTTC	CASSLGLAELNIQYF	TRBD2	15	TRBV12-3/TRBV12-4	TRBJ2-4	few
TGTGCCAGCAGTTTTGCGTCCGACCAGGGGTACACAGATACGCAGTATTTT	CASSFASDQGYTDTQYF	-	17	TRBV12-3/TRBV12-4	TRBJ2-3	-
TGCAGTGCTAGACCCGAGGTGGGGACGAACATTCAGTACTTC	CSARPEVGTNIQYF	-	14	TRBV20-1	TRBJ2-4	many
TGTGCCAGCAGTTTAGCGGGGGACATTTTGAGCACAGATACGCAGTATTTT	CASSLAGDILSTDTQYF	-	17	TRBV12-3/TRBV12-4	TRBJ2-3	-
TGTGCCAGCAGCGCGACGGGAATTGGAGCTTTCTTT	CASSATGIGAFF	-	12	TRBV12-3/TRBV12-4	TRBJ1-1	many
TGCAGTGCTAGACCAATGGGCGATTCCTACGAGCAGTACTTC	CSARPMGDSYEQYF	-	14	TRBV20-1	TRBJ2-7	few
TGTGCCAGCAGTCCCGAATCGAGGGATACGCAGTATTTT	CASSPESRDTQYF	-	13	TRBV27	TRBJ2-3	many
TGCGCCAGCAGCCAAGATGGGACAGGGGGTGGTAGCAATCAGCCCCAGCATTTT	CASSQDGTGGGSNQPQHF	TRBD1	18	TRBV4-1	TRBJ1-5	many
TGCAGTGCTACCTACGCTGGCAAAAACATTCAGTACTTC	CSATYAGKNIQYF	-	13	TRBV20-1	TRBJ2-4	few
TGTGCCAGCAGTTTAAATCCCACAGGTGGGGTAAATGAGCAGTTCTTC	CASSLNPTGGVNEQFF	-	16	TRBV12-3/TRBV12-4	TRBJ2-1	few
TGCGCCAGCAGCATGGACGGAGACAATCAGCCCCAGCATTTT	CASSMDGDNQPQHF	-	14	TRBV5-1	TRBJ1-5	once
TGTGCCATCAGTGAGTCAACAGGGGGAATCTATGGCTACACCTTC	CAISESTGGIYGYTF	TRBD1	15	TRBV10-3	TRBJ1-2	few
TGTGCCAGCAGTTACGGGCCCCGTGATACGCAGTATTTT	CASSYGPRDTQYF	-	13	TRBV6-2/TRBV6-3	TRBJ2-3	-
TGTGCCAGCAGGGGACTAGCGGGGGGCCCTGGCAATGAGCAGTTCTTC	CASRGLAGGPGNEQFF	TRBD2	16	TRBV11-2	TRBJ2-1	-
TGTGCCAGCAGCCTGGAACCGGGACATAGATACGAGCAGTACTTC	CASSLEPGHRYEQYF	-	15	TRBV7-3	TRBJ2-7	-
TGTGCCAGCAGCTCCGGACTAGCGGGAGGGGTATACGAGCAGTACTTC	CASSSGLAGGVYEQYF	TRBD2	16	TRBV7-2	TRBJ2-7	many
TGTGGCAGCAGTTCCGGACAGGTCTACAATGAGCAGTTCTTC	CGSSSGQVYNEQFF	TRBD1	14	TRBV12-3/TRBV12-4	TRBJ2-1	-
TGTGCCAGCAGCTTGCCGGACAGACTAGCCAAAAACATTCAGTACTTC	CASSLPDRLAKNIQYF	-	16	TRBV5-6	TRBJ2-4	-
TGTGCCACCAGTGAGGGGACAGGGTTCTACGAGCAGTACTTC	CATSEGTGFYEQYF	TRBD1	14	TRBV24-1	TRBJ2-7	few
TGCAGCGGTAAAGGGGTGGGCGGAGCATACAATGAGCAGTTCTTC	CSGKGVGGAYNEQFF	-	15	TRBV29-1	TRBJ2-1	few
TGTGCCAGCAGTTACTCGTCTCTCGGGAGGGTTCACGGGGAGCTGTTTTTT	CASSYSSLGRVHGELFF	TRBD2	17	TRBV6-5	TRBJ2-2	-
TGTGCCAGCAGCTTAGATTTGATCGGGGAGCTGTTTTTT	CASSLDLIGELFF	-	13	TRBV11-3	TRBJ2-2	few
TGTGCCATCAGTGCGACTAGCGGGGGCCAAGAGACCCAGTACTTC	CAISATSGGQETQYF	TRBD2	15	TRBV10-3	TRBJ2-5	many
TGCGCCAGCAGCTTGGACAGGGATTATAATTCACCCCTCCACTTT	CASSLDRDYNSPLHF	-	15	TRBV5-1	TRBJ1-6	few
TGTGCCAGCAGAGTGGGACAGGGGAATCAGCCCCAGCATTTT	CASRVGQGNQPQHF	TRBD1	14	TRBV6-1	TRBJ1-5	-
TGTGCCAGCAGCCGAATCCCCTACGAGCAGTACTTC	CASSRIPYEQYF	-	12	TRBV7-2	TRBJ2-7	-
TGTGCCAGCAGTTCGGGTGCGGGATGGAGGAATGAGCAGTTCTTC	CASSSGAGWRNEQFF	-	15	TRBV28	TRBJ2-1	-
TGCAGTGGGGCTAGCTCCTACAATGAGCAGTTCTTC	CSGASSYNEQFF	-	12	TRBV20-1	TRBJ2-1	-
TGTGCTAGTGGTCCCCGACTGAACAATGAGCAGTTCTTC	CASGPRLNNEQFF	-	13	TRBV12-5	TRBJ2-1	few
TGTGCCAGCAGCCAGAGGCGCGTGACTAGGGAACACACCGGGGAGCTGTTTTTT	CASSQRRVTREHTGELFF	-	18	TRBV11-2	TRBJ2-2	-
TGTGCCAGCAGTTCCCGGGACGGAAATGAAAAACTGTTTTTT	CASSSRDGNEKLFF	-	14	TRBV12-3/TRBV12-4	TRBJ1-4	few